Sequencing of this T cell receptor beta chain was carried out in a study of blood T cell repertoires in COVID-19. CDR1 is MDHEN and CDR2 is SYDVKM in the germline V gene. The CDR3 is made up of 15 amino acids. V was trimmed by 5 bases and J by 8 bases, leaving 21 bases between them. Per the original data handling: Reference gene primers were amplified, and this amplification served to estimate nucleated cell counts. Generated by immunoSEQ multiplex PCR, the TCRdb table keeps only in-frame clones and is missing some. The DNA was the basis for D and trimming; V, J and clone size are from that table. The repertoire holds fewer than 70,000 clones, with about nine tenths as singletons.

The TCR comes from a woman in her 70s with active COVID-19. Sequencing used peripheral blood. The V call is TRBV28, the J call TRBJ1-2; weak D call: TRBD1 (6 bases). CDR3 loop: CASSLPPGHLGGYTF. The CDR3 nucleotides are TGTGCCAGCAGTCTACCGCCGGGACATCTAGGGGGCTACACCTTC.